This is a list of T cell receptor beta chains from one sample in a study of shared clonotypes between healthy human individuals. Generated by immunoSEQ multiplex PCR, the TCRdb table keeps only in-frame clones and is missing some. This table holds about 820,000 clones, 80% to 95% found once. What was sequenced was naive CD8+ T cells sorted from blood. These TCRs come from a man between 25 and 39 years old in good health. Both conserved end residues are part of each CDR3. The D gene is left open where the match is weak. The size of a clone is reported for some rows only, either as once, few or many, or as a class for expanded clones.

j_call v_call d_call clone_size cdr3_aa cdr3_nt
TRBJ2-7 TRBV9 - - CASSVGGVSYEQYF TGTGCCAGCAGCGTAGGCGGGGTTTCCTACGAGCAGTACTTC
TRBJ1-4 TRBV2 - - CASSERYATNEKLFF TGTGCCAGCAGTGAACGCTACGCAACTAATGAAAAACTGTTTTTT
TRBJ2-3 TRBV28 - - CASSDRVADTQYF TGTGCCAGCAGCGACCGCGTGGCGGATACGCAGTATTTT
TRBJ2-7 TRBV7-6 TRBD1 - CASSSGQGPAYEQYF TGTGCCAGCAGCTCCGGACAGGGTCCTGCCTACGAGCAGTACTTC
TRBJ2-5 TRBV19 TRBD2 once CASSIAGTSGETQYF TGTGCCAGTAGTATCGCCGGGACTAGCGGAGAGACCCAGTACTTC
TRBJ2-3 TRBV7-3 TRBD1 - CASSTGVGSTDTQYF TGTGCCAGCAGCACAGGGGTCGGAAGCACAGATACGCAGTATTTT
TRBJ1-5 TRBV29-1 - - CSVDDGPNQPQHF TGCAGCGTTGACGACGGACCCAATCAGCCCCAGCATTTT
TRBJ2-7 TRBV19 - - CASSAGTNVYEQYF TGTGCCAGTAGTGCTGGGACAAACGTCTACGAGCAGTACTTC
TRBJ2-7 TRBV29-1 - - CSVEKGYEQYF TGCAGCGTTGAGAAGGGCTACGAGCAGTACTTC
TRBJ2-3 TRBV6-1 - - CASSEEGTFTDTQYF TGTGCCAGCAGTGAAGAGGGGACTTTTACAGATACGCAGTATTTT
TRBJ2-2 TRBV6-5 TRBD1 - CASSFVGQGGGELFF TGTGCCAGCAGTTTCGTGGGACAGGGAGGCGGGGAGCTGTTTTTT
TRBJ2-3 TRBV2 - - CASTDGTAPGSQYF TGTGCCAGCACCGATGGCACCGCACCCGGGTCCCAGTATTTT
TRBJ2-1 TRBV9 TRBD2 - CASSVSSGASSYNEQFF TGTGCCAGCAGCGTTTCTAGCGGGGCTAGCTCCTACAATGAGCAGTTCTTC
TRBJ2-3 TRBV6-5 TRBD2 - CASSQLAGAGDTQYF TGTGCCAGCAGCCAACTAGCGGGAGCGGGGGATACGCAGTATTTT
TRBJ2-7 TRBV7-9 TRBD2 - CASSSLGRVDEQYF TGTGCCAGCAGCTCCCTCGGGAGGGTGGACGAGCAGTACTTC
TRBJ1-5 TRBV27 - - CASSSQGSNQPQHF TGTGCCAGCAGTTCCCAGGGGAGCAATCAGCCCCAGCATTTT
TRBJ2-7 TRBV5-4 TRBD2 - CASSLGLAGEMADEQYF TGTGCCAGCAGCTTAGGACTAGCGGGAGAGATGGCCGACGAGCAGTACTTC
TRBJ2-3 TRBV7-3 - once CASSQGMALGTDTQYF TGTGCCAGCAGCCAAGGAATGGCATTGGGCACAGATACGCAGTATTTT
TRBJ1-1 TRBV11-2 TRBD1 - CASRETGQSDTEAFF TGTGCCAGCAGAGAAACGGGACAGTCGGACACTGAAGCTTTCTTT
TRBJ2-7 TRBV27 - - CASRPGRRSSYEQYF TGTGCCAGCAGACCAGGACGTAGGAGCTCCTACGAGCAGTACTTC
TRBJ2-7 TRBV19 - - CASSIEVGNYEQYF TGTGCCAGTAGTATAGAAGTGGGGAACTACGAGCAGTACTTC
TRBJ2-1 TRBV7-9 TRBD2 - CASSLEVPSGGGNEQFF TGTGCCAGCAGCTTAGAAGTACCTAGCGGGGGAGGCAATGAGCAGTTCTTC
TRBJ1-5 TRBV27 - - CASSLSRGGQPRHF TGTGCCAGCAGTTTGAGTCGGGGAGGACAGCCCCGGCATTTT
TRBJ2-7 TRBV2 TRBD2 - CASGLSAGGLGQYF TGTGCCAGCGGGTTGTCAGCGGGAGGGCTCGGGCAGTACTTC
TRBJ2-3 TRBV5-4 TRBD2 - CASSWSLRTSATDTQYF TGTGCCAGCAGCTGGAGCCTTAGGACTAGCGCCACAGATACGCAGTATTTT
TRBJ1-1 TRBV27 - - CASSLVRGVPNTEAFF TGTGCCAGCAGTTTAGTTAGGGGGGTCCCGAACACTGAAGCTTTCTTT
TRBJ2-2 TRBV9 - - CASSGLNTGELFF TGTGCCAGCTCGGGTTTAAACACCGGGGAGCTGTTTTTT
TRBJ2-1 TRBV29-1 TRBD2 - CSVVFLSSGSVYNEQFF TGCAGCGTTGTTTTTTTGTCTAGCGGGAGCGTCTACAATGAGCAGTTCTTC
TRBJ1-2 TRBV28 - - CASSLLKGFANYGYTF TGTGCCAGCAGTTTATTAAAGGGCTTCGCTAACTATGGCTACACCTTC
TRBJ2-7 TRBV5-4 - - CASSPHTSSYEQYF TGTGCCAGCAGCCCTCACACTAGCTCCTACGAGCAGTACTTC
TRBJ2-1 TRBV29-1 TRBD2 - CSVVLLGGNNEQFF TGCAGCGTTGTGTTGCTGGGAGGGAACAATGAGCAGTTCTTC
TRBJ2-1 TRBV7-9 TRBD2 - CASSLTSGRSYNEQFF TGTGCCAGCAGCCTGACTAGCGGGAGGTCCTACAATGAGCAGTTCTTC
TRBJ2-3 TRBV7-2 TRBD2 once CASSFVSGRSTDTQYF TGTGCCAGCAGCTTTGTTAGCGGGAGAAGCACAGATACGCAGTATTTT
TRBJ2-1 TRBV9 TRBD2 few CASSLGGPYNEQFF TGTGCCAGCAGCCTGGGAGGGCCTTACAATGAGCAGTTCTTC
TRBJ2-6 TRBV7-9 TRBD1 - CASSPDPGQGIAGANVLTF TGTGCCAGCAGCCCCGACCCGGGACAGGGAATAGCCGGGGCCAACGTCCTGACTTTC
TRBJ2-7 TRBV10-3 TRBD1 - CAISVGTGLDEQYF TGTGCCATCAGTGTCGGGACAGGGCTGGACGAGCAGTACTTC
TRBJ2-1 TRBV21-1 - - CASSMMGLAGACSFYNEQFF TGTGCCAGCAGCATGATGGGACTAGCGGGTGCTTGCTCCTTCTACAATGAGCAGTTCTTC
TRBJ2-7 TRBV13 - - CASSLGGEVYEQYF TGTGCCAGCAGCTTAGGAGGGGAAGTATACGAGCAGTACTTC
TRBJ2-5 TRBV28 TRBD2 - CASSLPTFTSGSMLQETQYF TGTGCCAGCAGTTTACCCACTTTTACTAGCGGGAGTATGTTACAAGAGACCCAGTACTTC
TRBJ2-3 TRBV15 TRBD2 - CATSRDPPSAGDEDTQYF TGTGCCACCAGCAGAGATCCGCCCTCAGCGGGAGATGAAGATACGCAGTATTTT
TRBJ2-7 TRBV5-1 - - CASSLAPGDSYEQYF TGCGCCAGCAGCTTGGCTCCAGGGGACTCCTACGAGCAGTACTTC
TRBJ2-7 TRBV4-1 TRBD2 - CASSPRLAGVYEQYF TGCGCCAGCAGCCCCCGACTAGCGGGAGTATACGAGCAGTACTTC
TRBJ1-2 TRBV6-1 - once CASSDWTTGGYGYTF TGTGCCAGCAGTGATTGGACAACGGGCGGCTATGGCTACACCTTC
TRBJ2-1 TRBV5-1 - once CASSATQGRRGEQFF TGCGCCAGCAGCGCAACACAGGGACGTCGGGGTGAGCAGTTCTTC
TRBJ1-4 TRBV29-1 - - CSAHTNEKLFF TGCAGCGCCCACACTAATGAAAAACTGTTTTTT
TRBJ1-2 TRBV5-1 - - CASSVPNYGYTF TGCGCCAGCAGCGTTCCAAACTATGGCTACACCTTC